This T cell receptor (beta chain) was found in a study of blood T cell repertoires in COVID-19. About the research overall: T cells, B-cell-depleted T cells, or PBMCs provided the cDNA or gDNA that served as material.

Profiled with immunoSEQ multiplex PCR; TCRdb holds only in-frame clones, not every one. The table has about 230,000 clones, over 85% seen once. Residents of around 24 US areas, aged about 18 to 89 years, made up the participants. With V trimmed by 4 bases and J by 4 bases, 12 bases remained unmatched. The CDR3 has 17 amino acids. Per the germline V gene, CDR1 is SGHNT and CDR2 is YYREEE (reference sequence). This receptor was obtained from a woman aged 25 to 39 with acute COVID-19. The chain couples TRBV5-4 to TRBJ1-3, with 9 bases lining up with TRBD1. Source material: PBMCs or T cells enriched from blood (not recorded which). Written as DNA, the CDR3 is TGTGCCAGCAGCCCAGGGACAGGGATATCGTACGGAAACACCATATATTTT. It codes for CASSPGTGISYGNTIYF.